The 5 T cell receptor beta chains below all came from one sample that was sequenced in a study of blood T cells in healthy people across ages. A second roughly 6 to 12 cycle PCR used barcoded and J-beta primers. A single record per CDR3 protein comes from TCRdb applying MiXCR to the 5' RACE reads. The sample consists of 750,000 to 1,000,000 distinct CDR3 sequences, 25% to 30% of them appearing once. These data also featured in a second study, about T cells of mothers and their children.

Source material: blood. The receptors come from a woman aged 40 to 50 in good health.

In this sample, this clonotype turned up a few times. This chain connects TRBV9 to TRBJ2-7; 12 bases line up with TRBD2. This CDR3 region has 17 residues. Germline V CDR1 and CDR2: SGDLS, YYNGEE. The J segment lost 7 bases and the V segment lost 4 bases, leaving 15 bases of the junction unmatched. The CDR3 here is CASSSPRLAGVDNEQYF. The DNA for the CDR3 is TGTGCCAGCAGCTCCCCCCGACTAGCGGGGGTGGACAATGAGCAGTACTTC.

Ten or more counts support this clonotype. The rearrangement uses TRBV12-3 or TRBV12-4 and TRBJ2-1; tentative D call: TRBD1 (6 bases). V lost 4 bases and J 9 bases, leaving 13 bases between the germline ends. The CDR3 is 13 residues long. CDR3 nucleotide sequence: TGTGCCAGCAGTTACCCGGGACAAGGTGAGCAGTTCTTC. Its translation is CASSYPGQGEQFF.

Ten or more counts support this clonotype. This chain links TRBV20-1 with TRBJ2-1; unclear D gene. Trimming pared 5 bases from V and 1 base from J, leaving 6 bases between. The CDR3 spans 12 residues. CDR1 and CDR2 (germline): DFQATT, SNEGSKA (reference sequence). The CDR3: CSAQRSYNEQFF. The DNA of the CDR3 is TGCAGTGCTCAGAGGTCCTACAATGAGCAGTTCTTC.

This clonotype was recorded a few times. A much larger clone is a single base away; this may be a read error. For the CDR3, the DNA is TGTGCCAGCAGTTGCGTACAGGGACCCTACGAGCAGTACTTC. This gives the protein CASSCVQGPYEQYF. The V and J genes are TRBV12-3 or TRBV12-4 and TRBJ2-7; weak D call: TRBD1 (6 bases). V dropped 4 bases and J dropped 2 bases, with 12 bases sitting between them. The CDR3 is 14 amino acids.

This clonotype was observed at least ten times. A much larger clonotype is one base distant, so this may be a read error. The chain links TRBV10-2 to TRBJ2-1; 8 nucleotides align to TRBD2. This CDR3 has 14 residues. Trimming took 8 bases from V and 6 from J; bases not matched to a gene: 9. Germline V gene data show CDR1 as WSHSY and CDR2 as SAAADI. CDR3 DNA: TGCGCCAGCTTTTCGGGGGGGGCCAGCAATGAGCAGTTCTTC. This encodes CASFSGGASNEQFF.